Described below is a single TCR beta chain sequence and its context. This sample was included in a study of patients and donors after allogeneic stem cell transplantation. TCRdb used MiXCR to reprocess the RT-PCR reads, holding one entry per CDR3 protein. The repertoire consists of about 400,000 distinct CDR3 sequences, with roughly 17% occurring once and the leading ten covering less than 8%. The trim removed 6 bases at V and 4 bases at J, leaving 7 bases unmatched. The CDR3 spans 14 residues. Germline V gene data show CDR1 as MNHNS and CDR2 as SASEGT. Sequencing used blood, either unsorted or a sorted T cell fraction (not recorded which). The chain joins TRBV6-1 to TRBJ2-5; 8 bases align to TRBD2. The TCR was taken from a human donor who was either an allogeneic HSCT recipient or a stem cell or donor lymphocyte infusion donor (not recorded which). It is not recorded whose cells these are; they may come from a transplant donor. CDR3 DNA sequence: TGTGCCAGCAGCAGGAGCGGGAGAGCAGAGACCCAGTACTTC. This codes for CASSRSGRAETQYF.